Below, 17 T cell receptor beta chains from the same sample are listed, as sequenced in a study of cytotoxic CD8 clonotypes in ibrutinib-treated CLL. Assay: immunoSEQ multiplex PCR; the TCRdb copy retains only in-frame clones and omits some. Of approximately 16,000 clones listed, 55% to 80% are singletons. Sequences were derived from PBMCs, sampled before ibrutinib treatment. The source is a human donor with chronic lymphocytic leukemia.

The chain carries TRBV5-4 and TRBJ2-7; the D is unclear. V dropped 0 bases and J dropped 4 bases, with 8 bases sitting between them. CDR1 is SGHNT, CDR2 YYREEE, per germline (reference sequence). CDR3 length: 13 amino acids. CDR3 sequence reads: CASSLGVSYEQYF. CDR3 bases: TGTGCCAGCAGCTTGGGGGTTTCTTACGAGCAGTACTTC.

V gene TRBV11-2 combines with J gene TRBJ2-7; tentative D call: TRBD2 (6 bases). The CDR3 is 15 residues long. Between the trimmed V and J ends, which lost 7 bases and 4 bases, there was a span of 20 bases. Germline values: CDR1 SGHAT, CDR2 FQNNGV. This CDR3 reads CASTLMGGGSYEQYV. The CDR3 nucleotides are TGTGCCAGCACCCTGATGGGAGGAGGGTCTTACGAGCAGTACGTC.

The rearrangement uses TRBV5-1 and TRBJ1-1; D unresolved. This CDR3 contains 16 residues. Trimming cost V 1 base and J 0 bases, with 13 bases left between them. Germline V CDR1 and CDR2: SGHRS, YFSETQ. The CDR3 sequence is CASSLQRSTMNTEAFF. The CDR3 region has the DNA TGCGCCAGCAGCTTGCAGAGGAGCACAATGAACACTGAAGCTTTCTTT.

Only one count was recorded for this clone. The V call is TRBV13, the J call TRBJ2-3, with TRBD2 matching over 10 bases. Germline V CDR1 and CDR2: PRHDT, FYEKMQ (reference sequence). Trimming took 5 bases from V and 5 from J; bases not matched to a gene: 13. The CDR3 covers 17 residues. CDR3 amino acids: CASSRGGGPSGGDTQYF. The CDR3 region has the DNA TGTGCCAGCAGCCGGGGAGGTGGGCCTAGCGGGGGAGATACGCAGTATTTT.

The chain recombines TRBV5-1 with TRBJ1-2; D is possibly TRBD1 (6 bases). CDR1 SGHRS and CDR2 YFSETQ come from the germline V gene. The CDR3 sequence is 15 residues long. V was trimmed by 0 bases and J by 4 bases, leaving 13 bases between them. This CDR3 is CASSLAPSDSYGYTF. DNA for the CDR3: TGCGCCAGCAGCTTGGCCCCCTCGGACAGCTATGGCTACACCTTC.

The chain carries TRBV7-2 and TRBJ1-3; D is unresolved. Per germline, CDR1 SGHTA and CDR2 FQGNSA. This CDR3 has 13 residues. The ends were cut back, 6 bases at V and 4 bases at J, with 10 bases in the middle. The CDR3 DNA reads TGTGCCAGCAGTCCAGGTCGGGGAAACACCATATATTTT. Protein product: CASSPGRGNTIYF.

In this sample, this clone is medium-sized. The rearrangement joins TRBV6-5 to TRBJ1-1; perhaps TRBD1 as D (6 bases). The CDR3 is made up of 15 amino acids. Germline V gives CDR1 MNHEY, CDR2 SVGAGI. V lost 6 bases and J lost 5, with 19 bases in between. CDR3 residues: CASSRDTSNPTEAFF. The CDR3 DNA follows: TGTGCCAGCAGCCGGGACACATCAAATCCGACTGAAGCTTTCTTT.

The CDR3 sequence is CASSGRLLAGGADTQYF. DNA for the CDR3: TGTGCCAGCAGTGGCAGACTACTAGCGGGAGGGGCAGATACGCAGTATTTT. The gene calls are TRBV6-1 and TRBJ2-3; 13 positions agree with TRBD2. The junction had 8 bases not matched to a gene; V was cut back by 4 bases and J by 4 bases. Looked up from germline, CDR1 is MNHNS and CDR2 is SASEGT. The CDR3 covers 17 residues.

The chain combines TRBV9 with TRBJ2-7; a weak D match, TRBD1 (6 bases). Germline CDR1 SGDLS, CDR2 YYNGEE. V lost 3 bases and J lost 3, with 16 bases in between. The CDR3 runs to 15 residues. CDR3 nucleotides: TGTGCCAGCAGCGGGGGTGCGGCAGGGGACTACGAGCAGTACTTC. Translation: CASSGGAAGDYEQYF.

The V gene is TRBV5-1, the J gene TRBJ2-3; no clear D. There are 13 residues in the CDR3. Germline loops: CDR1 SGHRS, CDR2 YFSETQ. V was trimmed by 1 base and J by 8 bases, leaving 11 bases between them. CDR3 DNA sequence: TGCGCCAGCAGCTTGACCCTTTTGGGTACGCAGTATTTT. It specifies CASSLTLLGTQYF.

The chain uses TRBV10-3 and TRBJ1-3, with TRBD1 as a possible D gene (5 bases). The germline gives CDR1 ENHRY, CDR2 SYGVKD. The CDR3 is 14 amino acids. Trimming removed 3 bases from V and 4 bases from J, with 10 bases in between. The CDR3 here is CAISESGTGNTIYF. CDR3 nucleotides: TGTGCCATCAGTGAATCGGGGACCGGAAACACCATATATTTT.

The chain joins TRBV13 to TRBJ2-4, with 9 nucleotides matching TRBD1. With V trimmed by 7 bases and J by 4 bases, 8 bases remained unmatched. The CDR3 is 15 amino acids. The germline V gene has CDR1 PRHDT and CDR2 FYEKMQ (reference sequence). As DNA, the CDR3 is TGTGCCAGCAAAGGCGGGACAGGGAGAAAAAACATTCAGTACTTC. Its translation: CASKGGTGRKNIQYF.

This clone was seen only a few times. The rearrangement links TRBV6-4 to TRBJ2-1, with no clear D. Germline V gene lookup returns CDR1 MRHNA and CDR2 SNTAGT. The CDR3 has 13 amino acids. Trimming stripped 8 bases from V and 3 bases from J, with 11 bases between. The CDR3 protein is CASFLLGYNEQFF. CDR3 coding DNA: TGTGCCAGCTTCCTCCTTGGCTACAATGAGCAGTTCTTC.

The chain has TRBV6-1 and TRBJ2-1; D might be TRBD2 (5 bases). CDR1 is MNHNS and CDR2 is SASEGT in the germline V gene. Deletions cut 4 bases from V and 9 bases from J, with 13 bases between. The CDR3 consists of 13 residues. This CDR3 is CASSVRVNGEQFF. The CDR3 nucleotides read TGTGCCAGCAGTGTGAGGGTGAACGGTGAGCAGTTCTTC.

The V and J genes are TRBV28 and TRBJ1-5; 7 positions match TRBD1. Germline CDR1 MDHEN, CDR2 SYDVKM. V lost 2 bases to trimming and J lost 6 bases; unmatched junction nucleotides: 4. This CDR3 comprises 14 residues. The DNA of the CDR3 is TGTGCCAGCAGTTTACCGGACAGGTTTCAGCCCCAGCATTTT. This codes for CASSLPDRFQPQHF.

This clone was seen a single time. The chain recombines TRBV5-6 with TRBJ2-3; D is ambiguous. Germline CDR1 is SGHDT and CDR2 is YYEEEE. This CDR3 has 11 amino acids. V lost 3 bases, J lost 5 bases, and 4 bases lay in between. The CDR3 protein is CASSSLDTQYF. The CDR3 DNA reads as TGTGCCAGCAGCTCCCTAGATACGCAGTATTTT.

V usage is TRBV27 and J usage is TRBJ2-7, with 14 bases lining up with TRBD2. V shed 8 bases, J shed 1 base, and the junction held 1 base outside the gene matches. Germline CDR1 is MNHEY and CDR2 is SMNVEV (reference sequence). The CDR3 spans 14 residues. The CDR3 loop reads CASGTSGSSYEQYF. For the CDR3, the DNA is TGTGCCAGCGGGACTAGCGGGAGTTCCTACGAGCAGTACTTC.